One sample yielded the 15 T cell receptor beta chains listed below, sequenced in a study of cytomegalovirus exposure and HLA in healthy donors. Primers: 60 Vbeta forward and 13 Jbeta reverse. Generated by immunoSEQ multiplex PCR, the TCRdb table keeps only in-frame clones and is missing some. The profile shows 150,000 to 200,000 clones, about 69% of them singletons. Sequenced: PBMCs. These TCRs come from a human donor in good health.

The chain recombines TRBV10-2 with TRBJ2-1; 9 bases map to TRBD2. Trimming took 7 bases from V and 3 from J; bases not matched to a gene: 10. Germline V gives CDR1 WSHSY, CDR2 SAAADI. The CDR3 extends over 16 amino acids. DNA for the CDR3: TGCGCCAGCAACATTATCGGGACTAGCCGCTACAATGAGCAGTTCTTC. Its translation is CASNIIGTSRYNEQFF.

V is TRBV12-2 and J is TRBJ2-1; TRBD1, the table's D call, was not compared with the DNA. TRBV12-2 has pseudogene status. The CDR3 totals 16 residues. The DNA of the CDR3 is TGTGCAAGTCGCCGCCACTTATCAGGGCCGAAAGGTGAGCAGTTCTTC. As protein: CASRRHLSGPKGEQFF.

This clone was counted only a few times. The J gene is TRBJ2-3, the V gene TRBV30; 11 positions match TRBD1. V gave up 2 bases and J gave up 4 bases; unmatched junction bases: 5. Germline V gene lookup returns CDR1 GTSNPN and CDR2 SVGIG (reference sequence). CDR3 length: 15 residues. The CDR3 DNA is TGTGCCTGGAGTCTCGGGACAGGGGGGCCAGATACGCAGTATTTT. It codes for CAWSLGTGGPDTQYF.

The chain employs TRBV30 and TRBJ2-2, with 8 bases aligning to TRBD2. Germline CDR1 is GTSNPN and CDR2 is SVGIG (reference sequence). The CDR3 length is 15 residues. V trimming: 2 bases; J trimming: 1 base; junction bases outside the gene matches: 3. DNA of the CDR3: TGTGCCTGGAGTAAGGGACTAGGGAACACCGGGGAGCTGTTTTTT. This translates into CAWSKGLGNTGELFF.

The chain has TRBV10-3 and TRBJ2-1; D may be TRBD1 (6 bases). The germline V gene has CDR1 ENHRY and CDR2 SYGVKD. V was shortened by 6 bases and J by 10 bases, with 10 bases between the two germline ends. The CDR3 contains 11 residues. The CDR3 spells CAIRDTGEQFF. CDR3 sequence (DNA): TGTGCCATCAGGGACACAGGGGAGCAGTTCTTC.

The rearrangement uses TRBV2 and TRBJ2-5; 8 bases are shared with TRBD1. The CDR3 is made up of 12 amino acids. J lost 5 bases, V lost 6 bases, and 2 bases had no gene match. CDR1 and CDR2 (germline): SNHLY, FYNNEI. The CDR3 bases are TGTGCCAGCAGGGACAGGGTTGAGACCCAGTACTTC. Translating it yields CASRDRVETQYF.

This clone came up a few times. In the same sample, other DNA sequences code for this CDR3. The chain couples TRBV6-5 to TRBJ1-2; 9 bases line up with TRBD1. Looked up from germline, CDR1 is MNHEY and CDR2 is SVGAGI. J was trimmed by 6 bases and V by 4 bases; bases with no gene match: 0. The CDR3 length is 12 residues. CDR3 coding DNA: TGTGCCAGCAGTTGGACAGGGGATGGCTACACCTTC. Translated, it gives CASSWTGDGYTF.

DNA for the CDR3: TGTGCCAGCAGTGGTGGCAGGACTAGCACAGATACGCAGTATTTT. It is translated as CASSGGRTSTDTQYF. The chain employs TRBV2 and TRBJ2-3, with D possibly being TRBD2 (5 bases). V was trimmed by 4 bases and J by 0 bases, leaving 11 bases between them. This CDR3 is 15 amino acids long. CDR1 is SNHLY, CDR2 FYNNEI, per germline.

The chain joins TRBV7-9 to TRBJ2-7; D is possibly TRBD2 (6 bases). The CDR3 totals 16 residues. Trimming pared 5 bases from V and 0 bases from J, leaving 17 bases between. Germline lookup yields CDR1 SEHNR and CDR2 FQNEAQ (reference sequence). CDR3 coding DNA: TGTGCCAGCAGCCCTTGGCCCCTGGACTACTCCTACGAGCAGTACTTC. This codes for CASSPWPLDYSYEQYF.

The V gene is TRBV18, the J gene TRBJ1-4; D remains unclear. The V gene lost 4 bases and the J gene lost 1 base, with 13 bases spanning the gap. Germline lookup yields CDR1 KGHSH and CDR2 LQKENI. The length of the CDR3 is 16 residues. The CDR3 sequence: CASSLYTSGTNEKLFF. As DNA, the CDR3 is TGTGCCAGCTCACTATACACCTCGGGAACTAATGAAAAACTGTTTTTT.

This rearrangement joins TRBV5-4 to TRBJ2-7; D is unclear. Trimming pared 1 base from V and 6 bases from J, leaving 5 bases between. Germline-derived CDR1 and CDR2 are SGHNT and YYREEE (reference sequence). This CDR3 is built from 11 residues. Here the CDR3 reads CASSLSGEQYF. CDR3 nucleotide sequence: TGTGCCAGCAGCTTGTCGGGCGAGCAGTACTTC.

V gene TRBV29-1 combines with J gene TRBJ1-1; 10 bases fit TRBD1. Looked up from germline, CDR1 is SQVTM and CDR2 is ANQGSEA. Trimming removed 7 bases from V and 3 bases from J; junction bases left unmatched: 2. CDR3 length: 12 residues. The CDR3 sequence is CSAGTGDTEAFF. CDR3 coding DNA: TGCAGCGCTGGGACAGGGGACACTGAAGCTTTCTTT.

The table lists this clone with a few counts. This sequence joins TRBV4-2 and TRBJ2-5; 11 nucleotides line up with TRBD2. The CDR3 loop spans 17 amino acids. Germline assignment: CDR1 LGHNA and CDR2 YNFKEQ. V lost 0 bases to trimming and J lost 4 bases; unmatched junction nucleotides: 7. The CDR3 sequence: CASSQEGSGGGRETQYF. The CDR3 DNA sequence: TGTGCCAGCAGCCAAGAAGGTAGCGGGGGGGGGAGAGAGACCCAGTACTTC.

The rearrangement uses TRBV6-6 and TRBJ2-7; a possible D gene is TRBD2 (5 bases). Trimming removed 0 bases at V and 6 bases at J, with 18 bases between. The CDR3 runs 16 residues. CDR1 and CDR2 (germline): MNHNY, SVGAGI (reference sequence). The CDR3 here is CASSYSSPGMESEQYF. CDR3 sequence (DNA): TGTGCCAGCAGTTACTCGAGCCCGGGGATGGAGTCCGAGCAGTACTTC.

The chain carries TRBV2 and TRBJ2-5, with D possibly matching TRBD2 (5 bases). The J call may be incorrect, as the DNA end agrees better with TRBJ2-7. This CDR3 is built from 11 residues. CDR1 SNHLY and CDR2 FYNNEI come from the germline V gene. CDR3 DNA: TGTGCCAGCAGTGACGGGAACGAGCAGTACTTC. As protein: CASSDGNEQYF.